This T cell receptor beta chain stems from a study of CD4 T cells in relation to SARS-CoV-2 and coronaviruses. Unexposed donor CD4+ T cells date from about 2010-2018, before the COVID-19 pandemic. CD4+ T cells were isolated from the cells after 10 days of culture. PBMCs were plated at 1.5 million to 2 million per well in IL-2-containing medium. Profiled with immunoSEQ multiplex PCR; TCRdb holds only in-frame clones, not every one. The sample holds under 30,000 clones, roughly 82% seen once. Whole-study results and caveats: Monoreactive clones expanded significantly more to SARS-CoV-2 than crossreactive clones did. No donor gave both pre-pandemic and post-infection samples.

The V end was cut by 5 bases, the J end by 11 bases, with 21 bases between. Germline V gene data show CDR1 as SGHVS and CDR2 as FQNEAQ. The CDR3 totals 14 residues. To note about this clone: The antigen is not known.

Input material: CD4+ T cells from PBMCs, cultured in vitro. The clonotype originates from a human donor in good health. The chain employs TRBV7-8 and TRBJ1-1, with D perhaps matching TRBD1 (6 bases). The CDR3 coding sequence is TGTGCCAGCAGCCCCCGTGGGGGCTCCCTGGGGGCTTTCTTT. It specifies CASSPRGGSLGAFF. Looking up the rest from reference TRBV7-8 and TRBJ1-1 gives the full variable domain: GAGVSQSPRYKVAKRGQDVALRCDPISGHVSLFWYQQALGQGPEFLTYFQNEAQLDKSGLPSDRFFAERPEGSVSTLKIQRTQQEDSAVYLCASSPRGGSLGAFFGQGTRLTVV.